This T cell receptor (beta chain) was sequenced for a study of cytomegalovirus exposure and HLA in healthy donors (dated by TCRdb to about 2017). In the study overall: An earlier analysis of roughly 570 of the donors reported approximately 260 Gb of sequence data and 95 million to 130 million unique TCR beta sequences obtained from approximately 180 million T cells. A later genetic analysis took genome-wide SNP genotypes for about three fifths of the 666 donors and used that subset as a discovery cohort. Along with the approximately 700-subject first cohort, a separate validation cohort of around 110 different subjects was used. Among the roughly 410 genotyped donors, approximately 77% belonged to the genetic ancestry cluster associated with self-reported Caucasian donors. All discovery cohort repertoires had been generated using a single sequencing platform. In a later analysis, previously published TCR beta repertoires from 600 to 850 donors were re-analyzed and high-resolution HLA genotyping was added so that TCR occurrence patterns could be studied. Across 300 to 500 genotyped donors of the cohort, an average of about 240,000 unique TCR beta nucleotide sequences per donor were sequenced, and roughly 18% of those sequences were non-productive. The study used immunosequencing to profile the T cell repertoires of hundreds of subjects and linked those repertoires to cytomegalovirus serostatus. An early release that covered more than 550 HLA-typed donors contained about 300 gigabases of sequencing data and around 80 million unique TCR sequences. Donor age, sex, ethnicity and CMV serostatus were compiled together with the repertoire data. Roughly 5 DR-DQ haplotypes were handled as single units for association and clustering because linkage in the cohort was strong. HLA typing included class I and class II loci at four-digit resolution. Typing coverage differed by locus: A, B, C, DRB1 and DQB1 were typed in roughly 620-640 donors, DQA1 in approximately 520, DPA1 in some 600, and DPB1 in around 440. The study aimed to test whether cataloging public T cell receptors could reveal signatures of past pathogen exposure. An earlier analysis of approximately 640 of the donors applied high-throughput TCR beta sequencing to assess whether each TCR beta V gene segment acted as functional or pseudogenic. High-throughput TCR immunosequencing, statistical association of individual TCRs with disease status, and machine learning were combined to predict cytomegalovirus infection status. The later analysis used no new phenotypic data to find candidate immune exposures, relying instead on TCR beta sequences and their occurrence across donors. Findings and caveats that apply to the study as a whole: In a later analysis, 16,951 TCR beta sequences were associated with specific HLA alleles at a false discovery rate of 0.05. According to the authors, the approach could potentially be generalized to other disease states and immunological phenotypes. Correlated functional status among segregating V segments might reflect linkage disequilibrium, but an unknown experimental factor could not be ruled out. Most CMV-associated TCR beta chains appeared to be HLA-restricted in a later analysis, and the HLA associations seemed to be driven largely by CMV exposure. Because some donors lacked HLA typing at each locus, the association tests relied only on the typed subset. A further reported finding was that TCR beta sequences accurately predicted the HLA-A and HLA-B alleles for most subjects in the first cohort. When HLA alleles, especially DR and DQ, strongly co-occurred, TCR associations were difficult to assign to individual alleles. In this cohort, only TCR beta chains were sequenced, and detectable features were limited by the absence of alpha or paired-chain data. In a later analysis, HLA-associated TCR beta chains showed more clonal expansion and lower generation probabilities than non-associated chains that were equally common. According to a later analysis, parvovirus B19, influenza, CMV and Epstein-Barr virus appeared linked to several top co-occurrence clusters. For the cohort, immune exposure information was limited to CMV serostatus. A cluster of highly shared sequence variants was judged likely to represent a technical artifact of the sequencing pipeline. A later genetic analysis reported fewer N-insertions in productive TCRs among donors in an Asian-associated ancestry cluster than the roughly 720-donor mean. An earlier analysis of approximately 600 of the donors showed that most TCR beta V segments appeared in productive rearrangements either about 87% or about 30% of the time, which broadly matched IMGT annotations. The classifier was reported to diagnose cytomegalovirus status with high specificity and sensitivity in both the original cohort and the validation cohort. An association between a missense DCLRE1C variant and V-gene and J-gene trimming of TCR beta chains was found in a later genetic analysis and replicated in an independent cohort. Some IMGT-functional V segments, including TRBV6-2 and TRBV6-3, could not be distinguished by the 87-base-pair reads and were therefore excluded. Because counts were too low, about 18 rarely observed V segments, including chromosome 9 orphons, were left out of the earlier analysis of some 640 of the donors. In a later analysis, the rate of TCR association differed among HLA loci, with DRB1 alleles having the most associated TCRs and HLA-C alleles having the fewest. A total of about 180 TCR beta chains were listed by the study as associated with cytomegalovirus. Roughly uniform sequencing depth across donors was assumed in presence/absence analyses, although this assumption may not hold. A few of the identified cytomegalovirus-associated TCR beta chains were confirmed in vitro to be specific for cytomegalovirus antigens. Most TCR sequences were observed very rarely across donors, whereas some public TCRs were present in many individuals.

With respect to this clone: Its binding antigen is unknown. Per-base qualities were not stored, and no clone one base away is much larger.

Receptors were amplified or captured by the immunoSEQ multiplex PCR assay. For the multiplex PCR, a mixture combining 60 forward primers for TCR Vbeta segments and 13 reverse primers for TCR Jbeta segments was used. Amplification of the CDR3 region of rearranged TCR beta genes was performed with a multiplex PCR assay on genomic DNA. On the Illumina HiSeq System, the amplified TCR beta libraries were sequenced as 87-base-pair reads. The authors' pipeline ran thus. In a later analysis, tens of millions of unique TCR beta chains were counted across the roughly 700 repertoires, and around 10 million of these chains were shared by at least two donors. Raw reads were error-corrected and collapsed into unique sequences by a nearest-neighbor algorithm in which closely related sequences were merged to remove PCR and sequencing errors. V, D and J gene segments were assigned by aligning CDR3 sequences to IMGT reference sequences. For a sequence to be retained, at least a six-nucleotide match to both a V gene segment and a J gene segment was required. A rearrangement counted as productive if the CDR3 had no stop codons and remained in frame with V and J, and every other rearrangement counted as non-productive. CDR3 was defined by IMGT convention, running from the second conserved V-encoded cysteine to the conserved J-encoded phenylalanine. In an earlier analysis of 500 to 650 of the donors, sequences lacking an unambiguous match to a single V gene segment were excluded. In an earlier analysis of 587 of the donors, V segments were called functional above 56.7% productive rearrangements and were called segregating when the between-donor standard deviation exceeded 5%. To diagnose cytomegalovirus status from the catalog of TCR beta chain sequences, a statistical classification framework was built. In a later analysis, TCR nucleotide sequences were compared against IMGT/GENE-DB human TR gene sequences so that V and J genes could be assigned. A later analysis assigned CDR3 sequences and most-parsimonious VDJ recombination scenarios with the TCRdist pipeline. In a later analysis, each TCR beta chain was defined by its CDR3 amino acid sequence together with its V-gene family, and reads lacking a unique V-gene family were excluded. In a later analysis, a few hundred highly shared, low-generation-probability nucleotide sequences were removed to address suspected cross-contamination and a sequencing artifact. In a later analysis, a clonal expansion index was calculated for each public chain from normalized within-repertoire ranks of inferred template counts. In a later analysis, generation probabilities were computed with a VDJ recombination model fitted to out-of-frame rearrangements, and the resulting probabilities were checked against IGoR. A later analysis scored TCR-TCR, TCR-HLA and TCR-CMV co-occurrence with hypergeometric tests, applying a repertoire-size bias correction to TCR pairs. False discovery rates were estimated in a later analysis by permuting HLA or CMV assignments 20 times. In a later analysis, co-occurring TCRs were grouped with DBSCAN, and TCRdist sequence similarity was added when clustering was performed within HLA-allele-positive subsets. Repertoires with fewer than 30,000 or more than 120,000 public chains were left out of co-occurrence clustering, as were about 5 repertoires with anomalous nucleotide sharing. The source is immuneACCESS, and TCRdb retained only in-frame sequences with V and J called. Part of the clones is not carried over; for the studies checked, unresolved V genes explain less than half of this, and the remainder is unexplained. V and J calls and clone size are given by that table; D and trimming were obtained from the DNA. For this sample there are about 82,000 clones; around 77% appear just once. The leading ten clones occupy 2.5% to 4% of the sample.

V is cut by 1 base and J by 9 bases, and the space between the germline ends is 7 bases. The CDR3 sequence holds 13 residues, the cysteine and phenylalanine included. CDR3 DNA is the only sequence kept; it has 39 bases, read in frame from the first base. For CDR1 and CDR2, the germline V gene (reference sequence) lists MNHNY and SVGAGI. The cohort was made up of approximately 670 healthy bone marrow donors. Cohort members were all nominally healthy when sampled, although unrecorded immune exposures were likely present. The donor tested CMV seronegative and was one of the 352 seronegative cohort members. Every donor gave a peripheral blood sample, and the peripheral blood mononuclear cells from that sample were used for TCR beta sequencing. The Qiagen DNeasy Blood Extraction Kit was used to extract genomic DNA from the blood cell samples.

The TCR sequence derives from a man aged 50-60 years in good health and CMV-seronegative. Sequencing was done on a sample of PBMCs. The rearrangement combines TRBV6-6 with TRBJ1-6; the D segment could be TRBD1, given 5 matching bases. The encoded CDR3 is CASSYLGGSPLHF. The nucleotide sequence is given as TGTGCCAGCAGTTACTTGGGGGGTTCACCCCTCCACTTT.